This T cell receptor (beta chain) was captured by sequencing in a study of identical twins. Points from the study as a whole: Out-of-frame TCR alpha sharing in monozygotic twins exceeded recombination model predictions.

CDR1 and CDR2 (germline): DFQATT, SNEGSKA (reference sequence). CDR3 length: 12 amino acids. V lost 4 bases and J 1 base, leaving 6 bases between the germline ends. A universal primer site was added by template switching, and unique molecular identifiers were carried by the cDNA. A single record per CDR3 protein comes from TCRdb applying MiXCR to the 5' RACE reads. The sample lists approximately 1.8 million distinct CDR3 sequences, 25% to 35% occurring once. In the case of this clonotype: Its antigen is unidentified. Only one base separates this from a far larger clonotype, so it likely reflects a read error.

The sample comprised cord blood. This chain connects TRBV20-1 to TRBJ2-3; a weak D match, TRBD2 (5 bases). The clonotype originates from a newborn girl in good health. CDR3: CSAIGGTDTQYF. CDR3 nucleotide sequence: TGCAGTGCTATCGGGGGCACAGATACGCAGTATTTT.